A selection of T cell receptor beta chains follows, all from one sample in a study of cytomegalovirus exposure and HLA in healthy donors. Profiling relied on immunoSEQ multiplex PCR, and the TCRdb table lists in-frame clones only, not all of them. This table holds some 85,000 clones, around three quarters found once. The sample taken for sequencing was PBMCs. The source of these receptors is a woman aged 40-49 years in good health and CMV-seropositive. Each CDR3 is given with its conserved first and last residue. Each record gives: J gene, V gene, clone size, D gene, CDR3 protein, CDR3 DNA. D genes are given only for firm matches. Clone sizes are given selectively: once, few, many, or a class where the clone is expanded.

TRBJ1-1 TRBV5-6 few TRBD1 CASSFGQGDTEAFF TGTGCCAGCAGCTTTGGACAGGGGGACACTGAAGCTTTCTTT
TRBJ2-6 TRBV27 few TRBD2 CASSWGGLSSGANVLTF TGTGCCAGCAGTTGGGGGGGACTAAGCTCTGGGGCCAACGTCCTGACTTTC
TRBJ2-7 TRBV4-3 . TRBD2 CASSQTTSGRSYEQYF TGCGCCAGCAGCCAGACTACTAGCGGGAGGTCGTACGAGCAGTACTTC
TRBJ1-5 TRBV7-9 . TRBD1 CASSPDRVNQPQHF TGTGCCAGCAGCCCCGACAGGGTCAATCAGCCCCAGCATTTT
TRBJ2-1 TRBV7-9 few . CASSSYDWNEQFF TGTGCCAGCAGTTCGTATGACTGGAATGAGCAGTTCTTC
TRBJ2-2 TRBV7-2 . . CASIRIGGAGTGELFF TGTGCCAGCATCCGGATCGGGGGAGCGGGCACCGGGGAGCTGTTTTTT
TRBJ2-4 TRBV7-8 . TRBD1 CASSKEGTGLWNIQYF TGTGCCAGCAGCAAAGAAGGGACAGGGTTATGGAACATTCAGTACTTC
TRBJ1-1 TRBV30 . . CAWSVIPLKEAFF TGTGCCTGGAGTGTAATCCCCCTAAAAGAAGCTTTCTTT
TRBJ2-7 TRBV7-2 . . CASSLGSTREYEQYF TGTGCCAGCAGCTTAGGCTCCACTAGAGAGTACGAGCAGTACTTC
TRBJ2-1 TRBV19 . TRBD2 CASSIGLAGGPNSYNEQFF TGTGCCAGTAGTATCGGACTAGCGGGAGGGCCAAACTCCTACAATGAGCAGTTCTTC
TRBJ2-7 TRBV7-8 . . CASSLRPWGDSSYEQYF TGTGCCAGCAGCCTACGTCCTTGGGGGGACTCCTCCTACGAGCAGTACTTC
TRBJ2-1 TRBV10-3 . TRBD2 CAISETGGYNEQFF TGTGCCATCAGTGAGACGGGGGGCTACAATGAGCAGTTCTTC
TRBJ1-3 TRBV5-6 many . CASSLGMTVGNTIYF TGTGCCAGCAGCTTGGGAATGACAGTTGGAAACACCATATATTTT
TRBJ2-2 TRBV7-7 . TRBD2 CASSLTSGTNTGELFF TGTGCTAGCAGCCTGACTAGCGGGACGAACACCGGGGAGCTGTTTTTT
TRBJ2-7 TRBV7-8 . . CASTKTAGRTYEQYF TGTGCCAGCACCAAAACGGCGGGCAGAACCTACGAGCAGTACTTC
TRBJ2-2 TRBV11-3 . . CASNLDGTGELFF TGTGCCAGCAACTTAGACGGCACCGGGGAGCTGTTTTTT
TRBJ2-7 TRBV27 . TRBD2 CASSLGGYEQYF TGTGCCAGCAGTTTGGGGGGGTACGAGCAGTACTTC
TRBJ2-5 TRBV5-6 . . CASSLGASSYQETQYF TGTGCCAGCAGCTTGGGGGCTAGCTCGTACCAAGAGACCCAGTACTTC
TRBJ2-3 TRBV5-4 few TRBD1 CASSQWDSSTDTQYF TGTGCCAGCAGCCAATGGGACAGTAGCACAGATACGCAGTATTTT
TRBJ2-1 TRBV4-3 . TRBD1 CASSQDRRTGFHGEQFF TGCGCCAGCAGCCAAGATCGAAGGACAGGGTTTCATGGTGAGCAGTTCTTC
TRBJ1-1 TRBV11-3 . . CASSPREAEAFF TGTGCCAGCAGCCCCCGAGAAGCTGAAGCTTTCTTT
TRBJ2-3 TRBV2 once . CATPGNSPTDTQYF TGTGCCACCCCAGGGAACAGCCCCACAGATACGCAGTATTTT
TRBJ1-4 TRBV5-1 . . CATNILIGGFEKLFF TGCGCCACCAACATACTAATCGGGGGATTTGAAAAACTGTTTTTT
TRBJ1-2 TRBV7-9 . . CASRDLGRGYTF TGTGCCAGCAGAGATCTAGGGAGGGGCTACACCTTC
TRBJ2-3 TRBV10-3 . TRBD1 CAISTGASTDTQYF TGTGCCATCAGTACAGGGGCTAGCACAGATACGCAGTATTTT
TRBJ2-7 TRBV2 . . CASLSPTQDYEQYF TGTGCCAGCTTATCACCCACTCAGGACTACGAGCAGTACTTC
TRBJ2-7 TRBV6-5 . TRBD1 CASSYEDGQGYEQYF TGTGCCAGCAGTTACGAGGACGGACAGGGTTACGAGCAGTACTTC
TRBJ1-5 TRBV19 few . CASSIKQGAYSNQPQHF TGTGCCAGTAGTATAAAACAGGGAGCTTATAGCAATCAGCCCCAGCATTTT
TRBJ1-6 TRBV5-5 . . CASSLSGDYNSPLHF TGTGCCAGCAGCTTATCAGGGGACTATAATTCACCCCTCCACTTT
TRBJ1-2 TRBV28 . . CASSLNQGHYTF TGTGCCAGCAGTTTAAATCAGGGACACTACACCTTC
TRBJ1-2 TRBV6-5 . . CASSYSRSANYGYTF TGTGCCAGCAGTTACTCCCGTTCAGCTAACTATGGCTACACCTTC
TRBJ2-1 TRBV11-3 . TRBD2 CASSLETSGRYREQFF TGTGCCAGCAGCTTAGAAACTAGCGGGAGGTATCGGGAGCAGTTCTTC
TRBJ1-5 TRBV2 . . CASSEVGQKRDQPQHF TGTGCCAGCAGTGAAGTCGGTCAGAAGAGGGATCAGCCCCAGCATTTT
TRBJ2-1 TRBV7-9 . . CSSSSGLSREQFF TGTTCCAGCAGCTCCGGACTAAGTCGAGAGCAGTTCTTC
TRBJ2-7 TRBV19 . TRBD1 CASSMGTGTYEQYF TGTGCCAGTAGTATGGGGACAGGGACCTACGAGCAGTACTTC
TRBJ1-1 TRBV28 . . CASSLNTDWDTEAFF TGTGCCAGCAGCCTAAATACTGACTGGGACACTGAAGCTTTCTTT
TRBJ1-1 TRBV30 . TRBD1 CAWSLQGDTEAFF TGTGCCTGGAGTCTTCAGGGGGACACTGAAGCTTTCTTT